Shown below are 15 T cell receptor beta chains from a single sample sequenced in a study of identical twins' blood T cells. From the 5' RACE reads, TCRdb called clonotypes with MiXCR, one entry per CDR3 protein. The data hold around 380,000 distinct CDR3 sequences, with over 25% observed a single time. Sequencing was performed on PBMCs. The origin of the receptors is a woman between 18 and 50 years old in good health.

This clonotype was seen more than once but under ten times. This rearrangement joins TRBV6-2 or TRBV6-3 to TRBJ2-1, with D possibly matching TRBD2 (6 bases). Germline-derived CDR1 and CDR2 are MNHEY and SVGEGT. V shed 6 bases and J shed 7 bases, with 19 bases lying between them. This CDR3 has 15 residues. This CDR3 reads CASSTRAGLRNEQFF. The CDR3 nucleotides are TGTGCCAGCAGCACCCGAGCGGGTCTCAGGAATGAGCAGTTCTTC.

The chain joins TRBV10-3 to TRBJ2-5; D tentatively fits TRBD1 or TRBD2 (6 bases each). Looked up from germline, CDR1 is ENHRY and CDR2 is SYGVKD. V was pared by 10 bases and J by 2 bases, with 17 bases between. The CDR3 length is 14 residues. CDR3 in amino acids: CASSGGGTQETQYF. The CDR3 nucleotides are TGTGCCAGCTCAGGAGGGGGGACACAAGAGACCCAGTACTTC.

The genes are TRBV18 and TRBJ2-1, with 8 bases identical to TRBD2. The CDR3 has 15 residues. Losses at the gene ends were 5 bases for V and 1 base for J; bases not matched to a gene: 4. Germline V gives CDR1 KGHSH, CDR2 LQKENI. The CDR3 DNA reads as TGTGCCAGCTCAGTAAGCGGGAGATCCTACAATGAGCAGTTCTTC. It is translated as CASSVSGRSYNEQFF.

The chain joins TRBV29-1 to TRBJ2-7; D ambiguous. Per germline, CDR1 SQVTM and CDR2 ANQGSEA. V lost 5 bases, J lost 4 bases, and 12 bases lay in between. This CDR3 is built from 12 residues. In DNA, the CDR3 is TGCAGCGTTAAGCAGAACGGATACGAGCAGTACTTC. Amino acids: CSVKQNGYEQYF.

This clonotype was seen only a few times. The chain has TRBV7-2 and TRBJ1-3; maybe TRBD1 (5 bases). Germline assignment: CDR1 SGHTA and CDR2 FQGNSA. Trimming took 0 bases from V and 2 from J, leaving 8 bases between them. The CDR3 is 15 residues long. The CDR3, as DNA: TGTGCCAGCAGCTTAGCACGGGGGGCTGGAAACACCATATATTTT. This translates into CASSLARGAGNTIYF.

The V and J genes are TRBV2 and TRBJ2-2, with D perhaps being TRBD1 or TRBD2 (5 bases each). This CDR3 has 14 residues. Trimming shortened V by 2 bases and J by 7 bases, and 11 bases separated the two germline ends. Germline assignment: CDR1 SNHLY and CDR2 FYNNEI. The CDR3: CASSELGTGGELFF. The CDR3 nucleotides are TGTGCCAGCAGTGAACTGGGGACCGGCGGGGAGCTGTTTTTT.

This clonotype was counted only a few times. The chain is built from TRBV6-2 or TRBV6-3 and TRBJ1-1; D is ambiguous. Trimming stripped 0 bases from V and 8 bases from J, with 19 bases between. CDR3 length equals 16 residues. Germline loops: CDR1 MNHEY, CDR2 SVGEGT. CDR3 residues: CASSYSPDSGELEAFF. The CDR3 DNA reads TGTGCCAGCAGTTACTCACCGGACTCCGGGGAGTTGGAAGCTTTCTTT.

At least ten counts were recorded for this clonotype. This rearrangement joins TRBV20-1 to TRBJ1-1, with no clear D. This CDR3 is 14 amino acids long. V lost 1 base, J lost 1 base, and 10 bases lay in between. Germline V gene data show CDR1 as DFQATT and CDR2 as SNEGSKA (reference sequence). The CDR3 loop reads CSARGHHGNTEAFF. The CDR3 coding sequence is TGCAGTGCTAGAGGGCACCATGGGAACACTGAAGCTTTCTTT.

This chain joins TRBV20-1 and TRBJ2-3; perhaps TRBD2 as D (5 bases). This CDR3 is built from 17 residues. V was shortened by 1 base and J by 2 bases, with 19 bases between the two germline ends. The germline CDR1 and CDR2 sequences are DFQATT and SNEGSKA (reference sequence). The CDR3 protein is CSARANLKEAPTDTQYF. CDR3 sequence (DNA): TGCAGTGCTAGAGCCAATTTGAAGGAGGCACCCACAGATACGCAGTATTTT.

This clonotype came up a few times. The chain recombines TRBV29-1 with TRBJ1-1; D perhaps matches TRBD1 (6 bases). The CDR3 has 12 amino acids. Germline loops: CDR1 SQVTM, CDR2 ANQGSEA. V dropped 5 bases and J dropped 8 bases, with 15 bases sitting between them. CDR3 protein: CSVLRGGSEAFF. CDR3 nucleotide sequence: TGCAGCGTTCTAAGAGGGGGTTCAGAAGCTTTCTTT.

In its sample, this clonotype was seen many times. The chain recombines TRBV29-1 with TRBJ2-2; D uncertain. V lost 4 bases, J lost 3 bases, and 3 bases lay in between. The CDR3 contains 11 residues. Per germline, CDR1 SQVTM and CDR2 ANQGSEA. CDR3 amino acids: CSVADTGELFF. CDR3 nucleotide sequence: TGCAGCGTTGCTGACACCGGGGAGCTGTTTTTT.

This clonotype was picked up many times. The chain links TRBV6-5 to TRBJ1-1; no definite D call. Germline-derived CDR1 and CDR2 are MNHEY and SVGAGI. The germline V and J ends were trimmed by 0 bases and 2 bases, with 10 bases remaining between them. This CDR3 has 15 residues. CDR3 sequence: CASSYSGRGNTEAFF. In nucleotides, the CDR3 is TGTGCCAGCAGTTACTCGGGCAGAGGAAACACTGAAGCTTTCTTT.

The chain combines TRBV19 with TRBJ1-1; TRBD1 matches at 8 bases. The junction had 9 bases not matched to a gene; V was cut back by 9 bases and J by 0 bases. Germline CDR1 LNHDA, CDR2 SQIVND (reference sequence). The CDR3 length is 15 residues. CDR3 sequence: CASMTGATMNTEAFF. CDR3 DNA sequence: TGTGCCAGCATGACAGGGGCCACGATGAACACTGAAGCTTTCTTT.

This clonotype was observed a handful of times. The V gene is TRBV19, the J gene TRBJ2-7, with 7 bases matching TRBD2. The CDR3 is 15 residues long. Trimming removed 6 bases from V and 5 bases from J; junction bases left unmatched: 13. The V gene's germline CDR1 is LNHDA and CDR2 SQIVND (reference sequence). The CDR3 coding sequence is TGTGCCAGTAGCCCCGAGGTGGCGGGAGAAGACGAGCAGTACTTC. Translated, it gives CASSPEVAGEDEQYF.

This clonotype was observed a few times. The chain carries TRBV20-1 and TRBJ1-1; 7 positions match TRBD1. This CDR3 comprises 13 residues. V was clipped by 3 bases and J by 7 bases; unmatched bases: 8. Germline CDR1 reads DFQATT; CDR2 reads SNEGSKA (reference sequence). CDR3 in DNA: TGCAGTGCTAGTGGAGCGACAGGGAGTGAAGCTTTCTTT. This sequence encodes CSASGATGSEAFF.